Shown below are 25 T cell receptor beta chains from a single sample sequenced in a study of control samples from healthy donors and cancer patients (dated by TCRdb to 2020 to 2022). The library was produced with the immunoSEQ multiplex PCR assay. TCRdb's version of the immuneACCESS table is confined to in-frame rearrangements and falls short of the full clone set. An unresolved V gene accounts for under half of the shortfall where checked; the remainder is of unknown origin. The sample table holds approximately 140,000 clones, of which more than 80% were seen once. The ten largest clones take up approximately 7% of the sample. Sequencing was carried out using blood. The source of these receptors is a man aged 18-30 years in good health.

The chain couples TRBV30 to TRBJ1-1; D possibly corresponds to TRBD1 (6 bases). Germline assignment: CDR1 GTSNPN and CDR2 SVGIG (reference sequence). The ends were cut back, 5 bases at V and 0 bases at J, with 13 bases in the middle. This CDR3 has 14 amino acids. The CDR3 reads CAWGRGELNTEAFF. CDR3 in DNA: TGTGCCTGGGGGAGGGGGGAACTGAACACTGAAGCTTTCTTT.

This chain links TRBV9 with TRBJ1-3; D possibly corresponds to TRBD1 (6 bases). CDR1 and CDR2 (germline): SGDLS, YYNGEE. Trimming shortened V by 3 bases and J by 8 bases, and 12 bases separated the two germline ends. The CDR3 contains 13 residues. The CDR3 here is CASSEQGRDTIYF. The CDR3 DNA reads as TGTGCCAGCAGCGAACAGGGCCGGGACACCATATATTTT. Variable domain in full (rest from reference TRBV9 and TRBJ1-3): DSGVTQTPKHLITATGQRVTLRCSPRSGDLSVYWYQQSLDQGLQFLIQYYNGEERAKGNILERFSAQQFPDLHSELNLSSLELGDSALYFCASSEQGRDTIYFGEGSWLTVV.

The chain uses TRBV4-1 and TRBJ1-1; D not resolved. Germline CDR1 reads MGHRA; CDR2 reads YSYEKL. CDR3 length: 11 residues. Trimming stripped 8 bases from V and 1 base from J, with 5 bases between. In DNA form, the CDR3 reads TGCGCCAGCCGCGAGAACACTGAAGCTTTCTTT. It encodes CASRENTEAFF.

V and J are TRBV30 and TRBJ1-2; D is perhaps TRBD1 (5 bases). The CDR3 extends over 14 amino acids. The germline V and J ends were trimmed by 4 bases and 4 bases, with 16 bases remaining between them. CDR1 is GTSNPN and CDR2 is SVGIG in the germline V gene (reference sequence). This chain's CDR3 is CAWTHDSLGYGYTF. CDR3 nucleotides: TGTGCCTGGACCCATGACAGTCTAGGCTATGGCTACACCTTC.

The chain carries TRBV25-1 and TRBJ1-2; TRBD1 is a possible D gene (5 bases). V lost 0 bases and J 0 bases, leaving 14 bases between the germline ends. The CDR3 spans 17 residues. Looked up from germline, CDR1 is MGHDK and CDR2 is SYGVNS. The CDR3 loop reads CASSEYGMAGTNYGYTF. CDR3 sequence (DNA): TGTGCCAGCAGTGAATATGGAATGGCAGGGACTAACTATGGCTACACCTTC.

The gene calls are TRBV4-1 and TRBJ2-7, with D perhaps assigned TRBD1 or TRBD2 (5 bases each). V was shortened by 3 bases and J by 2 bases, with 14 bases between the two germline ends. The CDR3 is 15 amino acids. Germline CDR1 and CDR2: MGHRA and YSYEKL. CDR3 bases: TGCGCCAGCAGCCAGTCACGGGGCAGAACCTACGAGCAGTACTTC. It encodes CASSQSRGRTYEQYF.

CDR3 DNA sequence: TGTGCCAGCTCGACCCTTCCGGGACAGGGGAGCGGAAACACCATATATTTT. Protein: CASSTLPGQGSGNTIYF. The chain combines TRBV18 with TRBJ1-3; TRBD1 aligns across 10 bases. CDR1 KGHSH and CDR2 LQKENI come from the germline V gene. This CDR3 is 17 amino acids long. Trimming at V came to 6 bases and at J to 4 bases, leaving 12 bases not matched to a gene.

The genes are TRBV21-1 and TRBJ1-3. TRBV21-1 represents a pseudogene. The CDR3 consists of 13 residues. The DNA for the CDR3 is TGTGCCAGCAGCAAAGAAGGTGAGTATACCATATATTTT. Translating gives CASSKEGEYTIYF.

This sequence joins TRBV3-1 (or the pseudogene TRBV3-2) and TRBJ2-1; tentatively, D is TRBD2 (5 bases). V lost 3 bases to trimming and J lost 8 bases, with 8 bases between them. The CDR3 extends over 12 amino acids. Germline V gene data show CDR1 as LGHDT and CDR2 as YNNKEL (reference sequence). The CDR3 coding sequence is TGTGCCAGCAGCCAGCTAGCTGATGAGCAGTTCTTC. This encodes CASSQLADEQFF.

The chain combines TRBV29-1 with TRBJ1-1, with D perhaps matching TRBD1 (6 bases). The ends were cut back, 7 bases at V and 0 bases at J, with 12 bases in the middle. CDR1 is SQVTM and CDR2 is ANQGSEA in the germline V gene. The CDR3 runs to 13 residues. CDR3 coding DNA: TGCAGCGGCGGACAGACCATGAACACTGAAGCTTTCTTT. Protein product: CSGGQTMNTEAFF.

The rearrangement uses TRBV9 and TRBJ2-3; D unclear. Trimming pared 0 bases from V and 1 base from J, leaving 15 bases between. This CDR3 is 17 amino acids long. Germline CDR1 and CDR2: SGDLS and YYNGEE. CDR3: CASSVDLQMTRTDTQYF. DNA of the CDR3: TGTGCCAGCAGCGTAGATCTTCAAATGACGCGCACAGATACGCAGTATTTT.

CDR3 DNA: TGTGCCAGCTCACACTACGGGACAAGGAATTCACCCCTCCACTTT. Encoded protein: CASSHYGTRNSPLHF. V is TRBV18 and J is TRBJ1-6; tentatively, D is TRBD1 (6 bases). This CDR3 is 15 amino acids long. V lost 4 bases and J lost 7, with 14 bases in between. Germline V gene sequence: CDR1 KGHSH, CDR2 LQKENI.

The chain combines TRBV6-5 with TRBJ1-1; weak D call: TRBD1 (5 bases). In germline, CDR1 is MNHEY, CDR2 SVGAGI. The CDR3 consists of 12 residues. The V end was cut by 6 bases, the J end by 5 bases, with 10 bases between. CDR3 in amino acids: CASRSWGTEAFF. The CDR3 region has the DNA TGTGCCAGCAGGTCGTGGGGGACTGAAGCTTTCTTT.

This clone appeared a single time. The chain has TRBV18 and TRBJ1-3, with 8 positions matching TRBD1. Losses at the gene ends were 4 bases for V and 3 bases for J; bases not matched to a gene: 5. Germline CDR1 and CDR2: KGHSH and LQKENI. The CDR3 is 15 amino acids. Written as DNA, the CDR3 is TGTGCCAGCTCACTCGGACAGGGATATGGAAACACCATATATTTT. The encoded protein is CASSLGQGYGNTIYF.

This chain connects TRBV30 to TRBJ1-5, with D perhaps TRBD1 (6 bases). The CDR3 loop spans 13 amino acids. With 1 base removed from V and 11 bases from J, the gap between germline ends came to 15 bases. Germline V gives CDR1 GTSNPN, CDR2 SVGIG (reference sequence). CDR3 sequence reads: CAWSGGQFTAQHF. The DNA for the CDR3 is TGTGCCTGGAGTGGAGGACAGTTTACGGCCCAGCATTTT.

The chain combines TRBV5-1 with TRBJ1-1, with 9 nucleotides matching TRBD1. CDR3 length: 15 residues. J lost 1 base, V lost 4 bases, and 5 bases had no gene match. The V gene's germline CDR1 is SGHRS and CDR2 YFSETQ. The CDR3 reads CASSAGQGPNTEAFF. The CDR3 nucleotides read TGCGCCAGCAGCGCGGGACAGGGCCCGAACACTGAAGCTTTCTTT.

The V and J genes are TRBV5-5 and TRBJ2-5; D remains unclear. Per germline, CDR1 SGHKS and CDR2 YYEKEE (reference sequence). The CDR3 covers 12 residues. With 3 bases removed from V and 5 bases from J, the gap between germline ends came to 8 bases. The CDR3 is CASSSIMETQYF. The CDR3 DNA sequence: TGTGCCAGCAGCTCAATTATGGAGACCCAGTACTTC.

The V call is TRBV4-1, the J call TRBJ2-5; D gene uncertain. This CDR3 comprises 16 residues. V lost 0 bases, J lost 1 base, and 12 bases lay in between. Germline V gene data show CDR1 as MGHRA and CDR2 as YSYEKL. CDR3 loop: CASSQDGQVPQETQYF. The CDR3 DNA follows: TGCGCCAGCAGCCAAGATGGTCAGGTCCCCCAAGAGACCCAGTACTTC.

The chain is built from TRBV7-2 and TRBJ1-3, with D possibly being TRBD1 (5 bases). Germline CDR1 is SGHTA and CDR2 is FQGNSA. The CDR3 extends over 15 amino acids. V lost 5 bases and J lost 8, with 19 bases in between. CDR3 nucleotide sequence: TGTGCCAGCAGCCCCCCCGGCCGAAGGGGTGACACCATATATTTT. Amino acid sequence: CASSPPGRRGDTIYF.

V gene TRBV4-3 combines with J gene TRBJ2-3, with TRBD2 matching over 7 bases. Unmatched junction bases numbered 3, after V lost 5 bases and J lost 1 base. Looked up from germline, CDR1 is LGHNA and CDR2 is YSLEER. This CDR3 has 14 amino acids. The CDR3 DNA sequence: TGCGCCAGCAGCAGAGCGGGGCGCACAGATACGCAGTATTTT. Amino acids: CASSRAGRTDTQYF.

This chain uses TRBV4-3 with TRBJ2-7; D is unclear. Germline V gene data show CDR1 as LGHNA and CDR2 as YSLEER. The CDR3 extends over 14 amino acids. V lost 0 bases and J lost 3, with 9 bases in between. The CDR3 DNA reads as TGCGCCAGCAGCCAAGATTGGTACGGCTACGAGCAGTACTTC. Amino acids: CASSQDWYGYEQYF.

V is TRBV11-2 and J is TRBJ2-7; TRBD1 matches at 8 bases. The germline V gene has CDR1 SGHAT and CDR2 FQNNGV. The V gene end was trimmed by 2 bases and the J gene end by 2 bases; junction bases not matched to a gene: 5. The CDR3 spans 15 residues. CDR3 in amino acids: CASSLIQGVAYEQYF. The CDR3 bases are TGTGCCAGCAGCTTAATACAGGGGGTCGCCTACGAGCAGTACTTC.

V is TRBV7-9 and J is TRBJ2-7; no definite D call. Germline CDR1 SEHNR, CDR2 FQNEAQ (reference sequence). Trimming removed 0 bases from V and 5 bases from J, with 5 bases in between. The CDR3 is made up of 12 amino acids. The CDR3 is CASSLAFDEQYF. The DNA of the CDR3 is TGTGCCAGCAGCTTAGCGTTCGACGAGCAGTACTTC.

The CDR3 coding sequence is TGTGCCAGCAGCGGCCGACAGGGTGGGTACGAGCAGTACTTC. Its protein product is CASSGRQGGYEQYF. The chain couples TRBV7-9 to TRBJ2-7, with 7 bases lining up with TRBD1. Germline values: CDR1 SEHNR, CDR2 FQNEAQ (reference sequence). CDR3 size: 14 residues. After removal of 5 bases from V and 4 bases from J, the junction contained 8 bases not matched to a gene.

The chain has TRBV18 and TRBJ1-2, with 9 bases that match TRBD1. V was pared by 3 bases and J by 7 bases, with 0 bases of the junction left unmatched. CDR3 length: 12 residues. CDR1 is KGHSH, CDR2 LQKENI, per germline. This chain's CDR3 is CASSPDRGGYTF. Written as DNA, the CDR3 is TGTGCCAGCTCACCGGACAGGGGTGGCTACACCTTC.